Below are 17 T cell receptor beta chains sequenced from a single sample in a study of blood T cell repertoires in COVID-19 (dated by TCRdb to the early 2020s). Library method: the immunoSEQ multiplex PCR assay. TCRdb took over this immuneACCESS table, retaining in-frame rearrangements with V and J assigned. Such tables are incomplete; in checked studies, under half of the missing clones stem from an unresolved V gene, and the remainder is unexplained. The sample data list about 260,000 clones, and 70% to 90% of these were observed just once. The ten most abundant clones make up about 4% of the sample. Sequencing was done on a sample of peripheral blood. These receptors were taken from a man between 18 and 35 years old with active or convalescent COVID-19.

This clone was detected only once. The genes are TRBV5-6 and TRBJ2-3; TRBD2 agrees at 9 bases. V lost 2 bases, J lost 4 bases, and 8 bases stayed unmatched. The germline V gene encodes CDR1 SGHDT and CDR2 YYEEEE. This CDR3 has 16 amino acids. CDR3 nucleotides: TGTGCCAGCAGCTTAGCGGGACTAGCATCCTCAGATACGCAGTATTTT. Translation gives CASSLAGLASSDTQYF.

This chain uses TRBV5-1 with TRBJ2-6; the D is unclear. The germline gives CDR1 SGHRS, CDR2 YFSETQ. Trimming cost V 7 bases and J 4 bases, with 9 bases left between them. CDR3 length equals 13 residues. The CDR3 region is CASGLLGANVLTF. The CDR3 DNA is TGCGCCAGCGGTCTTCTAGGGGCCAACGTCCTGACTTTC.

The gene calls are TRBV4-3 and TRBJ2-7; 10 bases agree with TRBD2. Germline assignment: CDR1 LGHNA and CDR2 YSLEER. The CDR3 is 16 residues long. V dropped 1 base and J dropped 3; count of bases not matched to a gene: 6. CDR3 region: CASSQGQLAGLYEQYF. In DNA form, the CDR3 reads TGCGCCAGCAGCCAAGGACAACTAGCGGGACTCTACGAGCAGTACTTC.

The chain combines TRBV19 with TRBJ2-1, with D tentatively TRBD2 (7 bases). The CDR3 runs 17 residues. Germline loops: CDR1 LNHDA, CDR2 SQIVND (reference sequence). Deletions cut 1 base from V and 6 bases from J, with 19 bases between. CDR3 protein: CASSIVEGAGGANEQFF. The CDR3, as DNA: TGTGCCAGTAGTATAGTGGAGGGCGCTGGGGGGGCCAATGAGCAGTTCTTC.

This rearrangement joins TRBV6-5 to TRBJ1-1; D might be TRBD1 (5 bases). Germline lookup yields CDR1 MNHEY and CDR2 SVGAGI. The CDR3 is made up of 14 amino acids. V lost 7 bases and J 4 bases, leaving 16 bases between the germline ends. The CDR3 loop is CASTLGGAVTEAFF. The CDR3, as DNA: TGTGCCAGCACCCTGGGAGGGGCGGTCACTGAAGCTTTCTTT.

The V and J genes are TRBV6-2 or TRBV6-3 and TRBJ2-1; 8 nucleotides align to TRBD2. This CDR3 spans 15 amino acids. After removal of 7 bases from V and 4 bases from J, the junction contained 9 bases not matched to a gene. Germline loops: CDR1 MNHEY, CDR2 SVGEGT. CDR3 bases: TGTGCCAGCAACCCACTAGCGGAGATATACAATGAGCAGTTCTTC. Its protein product is CASNPLAEIYNEQFF.

The chain has TRBV27 and TRBJ1-1; D gene uncertain. The germline CDR1 and CDR2 sequences are MNHEY and SMNVEV (reference sequence). Between the trimmed V and J ends, which lost 5 bases and 2 bases, there was a span of 18 bases. The CDR3 is made up of 16 amino acids. The chain's CDR3 is CASSREGAGPNTEAFF. As DNA, the CDR3 is TGTGCCAGCAGTCGAGAGGGCGCCGGACCCAACACTGAAGCTTTCTTT.

This clone appeared once. This chain uses TRBV19 with TRBJ2-2; 7 bases match TRBD2. Germline CDR1 reads LNHDA; CDR2 reads SQIVND (reference sequence). Losses at the gene ends were 4 bases for V and 3 bases for J; bases not matched to a gene: 5. This CDR3 is 15 amino acids long. CDR3 residues: CASSTWEGDTGELFF. In DNA form, the CDR3 reads TGTGCCAGTAGTACCTGGGAGGGCGACACCGGGGAGCTGTTTTTT.

The CDR3 DNA is TGTGCCAGCAGTCCACTGCCGGGTATACTTGAAGCTTTCTTT. This encodes CASSPLPGILEAFF. The rearrangement joins TRBV28 to TRBJ1-1; D not certain. The V gene lost 5 bases and the J gene lost 7 bases, with 17 bases spanning the gap. This CDR3 region has 14 residues. Germline-derived CDR1 and CDR2 are MDHEN and SYDVKM. Filled out from reference TRBV28 and TRBJ1-1, the complete variable domain reads DVKVTQSSRYLVKRTGEKVFLECVQDMDHENMFWYRQDPGLGLRLIYFSYDVKMKEKGDIPEGYSVSREKKERFSLILESASTNQTSMYLCASSPLPGILEAFFGQGTRLTVV.

The chain couples TRBV9 to TRBJ2-2; 11 nucleotides align to TRBD2. V shed 4 bases and J 6 bases; nucleotides not matched to a gene: 23. CDR1 SGDLS and CDR2 YYNGEE come from the germline V gene. The CDR3 sequence is 21 residues long. The DNA for the CDR3 is TGTGCCAGCAGCTCCCCCTTCCCTAGCGGGGGGCCGGCGGGGTCCGCCGGGGAGCTGTTTTTT. Translated: CASSSPFPSGGPAGSAGELFF.

This chain joins TRBV5-4 and TRBJ2-3, with 11 bases aligning to TRBD1. The V gene's germline CDR1 is SGHNT and CDR2 YYREEE (reference sequence). The length of the CDR3 is 16 residues. Trimming took 4 bases from V and 8 from J; bases not matched to a gene: 12. CDR3 nucleotides: TGTGCCAGCAGCCGGACTCACCGGGACAGGGGGACTACGCAGTATTTT. It specifies CASSRTHRDRGTTQYF.

The chain carries TRBV7-9 and TRBJ2-7; 7 bases are a match to TRBD1. V lost 1 base and J lost 2; bases outside the gene matches: 2. Germline V CDR1 and CDR2: SEHNR, FQNEAQ (reference sequence). This CDR3 region has 14 residues. The chain's CDR3 is CASSLVTGAYEQYF. Written as DNA, the CDR3 is TGTGCCAGCAGCTTAGTTACAGGGGCCTACGAGCAGTACTTC. Complete variable domain (other parts from reference TRBV7-9 and TRBJ2-7): DTGVSQNPRHKITKRGQNVTFRCDPISEHNRLYWYRQTLGQGPEFLTYFQNEAQLEKSRLLSDRFSAERPKGSFSTLEIQRTEQGDSAMYLCASSLVTGAYEQYFGPGTRLTVT.

The chain has TRBV4-1 and TRBJ1-6; 8 nucleotides align to TRBD1. V dropped 4 bases and J dropped 9; count of bases not matched to a gene: 11. CDR1 and CDR2 from the germline V gene are MGHRA and YSYEKL. The CDR3 sequence is 16 residues long. CDR3 sequence: CASSPLRGRRGSPLHF. CDR3 bases: TGCGCCAGCAGCCCTCTCAGGGGGCGCAGAGGTTCACCCCTCCACTTT.

V gene TRBV9 combines with J gene TRBJ2-7; possibly TRBD1 for D (6 bases). V was shortened by 0 bases and J by 3 bases, with 37 bases between the two germline ends. The germline CDR1 and CDR2 sequences are SGDLS and YYNGEE. This CDR3 has 23 residues. CDR3 residues: CASSVVVGCTTGPNPRLYYEQYF. As DNA, the CDR3 is TGTGCCAGCAGCGTAGTGGTAGGTTGCACGACAGGACCAAATCCGCGCCTCTACTACGAGCAGTACTTC.

The sample holds many counts of this clone. The V call is TRBV2, the J call TRBJ1-5, with D maybe TRBD1 (5 bases). Germline CDR1 SNHLY, CDR2 FYNNEI. The CDR3 is 15 amino acids. V gave up 5 bases and J gave up 2 bases, with 13 bases separating them. The CDR3: CASSSEGVGNQPQHF. The CDR3 bases are TGTGCCAGCAGTTCGGAAGGGGTAGGCAATCAGCCCCAGCATTTT.

The CDR3 DNA sequence: TGTGCCAGCAGCTTAAGAGGGGGCTCGAATGAGCAGTTCTTC. Translation gives CASSLRGGSNEQFF. The chain has TRBV11-3 and TRBJ2-1, with TRBD1 matching 7 bases. Per the germline V gene, CDR1 is SGHNT and CDR2 is YENEEA. The CDR3 totals 14 residues. The J segment lost 7 bases and the V segment lost 2 bases, leaving 5 bases of the junction unmatched.

This chain joins TRBV2 and TRBJ1-2; tentative D call: TRBD1 (5 bases). Per germline, CDR1 SNHLY and CDR2 FYNNEI. V was trimmed by 0 bases and J by 5 bases, leaving 13 bases between them. There are 15 residues in the CDR3. The CDR3 loop is CASSEAGPRGYGYTF. As DNA, the CDR3 is TGTGCCAGCAGTGAAGCTGGGCCAAGGGGATATGGCTACACCTTC.